The T cell receptor beta chain described here comes from a study of glioma-infiltrating T cells. Study results and limitations: Gliomas, especially low-grade, showed above-expected tissue-blood divergence; non-neoplastic patients showed below.

On this clonotype: The antigen is not known.

The germline CDR1 and CDR2 sequences are MDHEN and SYDVKM. Trimming left V 4 bases short and J 1 base short, with 13 bases between. The CDR3 extends over 15 amino acids. Amplification of TCR alpha and beta CDR3 regions from RNA used iRepertoire nested multiplex PCR. Each CDR3 protein is one row after TCRdb ran MiXCR on the multiplex PCR reads. This table has approximately 10,000 distinct CDR3 sequences, about three fifths appearing once. The gene calls are TRBV28 and TRBJ1-2; D not certain. This TCR was sampled from a human donor with low-grade glioma or glioblastoma, undergoing nonglioma brain surgery, or in good health (not recorded which). Sample: glioma tissue, nonneoplastic brain tissue, or PBMCs (not recorded which). The CDR3 here is CASSSPCRVNYGYTF. The CDR3 coding sequence is TGTGCCAGCAGTTCCCCGTGTAGGGTTAACTATGGCTACACCTTC.